This paragraph covers one TCR beta chain sequence. Antigen unknown. Trimming pared 4 bases from V and 0 bases from J, leaving 16 bases between. CDR3 length: 18 amino acids. Looked up from germline, CDR1 is SGHAT and CDR2 is FQNNGV. Sample treatment: some 20 received Ad26.COV2.S at low or high dose, single or two shots; about 5 received placebo; per-sample allocation not given. The study sampled participants on day 63 after the first vaccine or placebo injection. Built on an Ad26 vector, the vaccine expressed Wuhan-strain SARS-CoV-2 spike. These data belong to a study of Ad26.COV2.S vaccination and SARS-CoV-2 variants. Regarding the study as a whole: The breadth of spike-specific CD8+ and CD4+ T cell responses after vaccination was reportedly substantial. Placebo recipients showed lower spike-specific TCR breadth than vaccinees.

TCRdb's copy holds only in-frame clones and misses some; the assay was immunoSEQ multiplex PCR. The data contain roughly 400,000 clones, less than 95% of them singletons. The chain links TRBV11-2 to TRBJ2-6; the D gene could be TRBD1 or TRBD2 (7 bases each). This clonotype originated in a person between 18 and 59 years old who received the Ad26.COV2.S COVID-19 vaccine or a placebo. Sequences were derived from peripheral blood, sampled in a trial of Ad26.COV2.S vaccine versus placebo. CDR3 loop: CASSSPGGGVSGANVLTF. In DNA form, the CDR3 reads TGTGCCAGCAGCTCACCAGGGGGGGGAGTCTCTGGGGCCAACGTCCTGACTTTC.